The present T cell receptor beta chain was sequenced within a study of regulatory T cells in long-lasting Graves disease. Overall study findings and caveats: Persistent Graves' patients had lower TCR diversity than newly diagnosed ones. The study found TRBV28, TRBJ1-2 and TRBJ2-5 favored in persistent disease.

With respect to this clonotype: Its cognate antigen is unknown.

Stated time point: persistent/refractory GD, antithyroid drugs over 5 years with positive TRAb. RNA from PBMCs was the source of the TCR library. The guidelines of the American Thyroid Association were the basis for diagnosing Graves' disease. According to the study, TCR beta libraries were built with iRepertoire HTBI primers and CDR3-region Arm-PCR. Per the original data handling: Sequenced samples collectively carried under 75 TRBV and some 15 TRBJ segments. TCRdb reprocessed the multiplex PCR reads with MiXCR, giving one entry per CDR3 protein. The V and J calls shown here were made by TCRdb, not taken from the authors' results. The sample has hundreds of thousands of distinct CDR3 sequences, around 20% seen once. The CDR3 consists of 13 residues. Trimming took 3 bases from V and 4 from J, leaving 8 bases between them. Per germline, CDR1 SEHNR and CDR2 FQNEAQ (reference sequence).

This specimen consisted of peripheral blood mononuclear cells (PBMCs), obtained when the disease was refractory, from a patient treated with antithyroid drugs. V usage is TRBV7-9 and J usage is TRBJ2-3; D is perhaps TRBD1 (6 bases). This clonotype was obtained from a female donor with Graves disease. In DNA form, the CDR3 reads TGTGCCAGCAGCTTCACAGGGTCAGATACGCAGTATTTT. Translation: CASSFTGSDTQYF.